One and the same sample provided the 10 T cell receptor beta chains below, sequenced in a study of shared clonotypes between healthy human individuals. Some clones are missing from TCRdb's copy, which holds only in-frame ones; the method was immunoSEQ multiplex PCR. The sample records around 600,000 clones, approximately 96% being singletons. Positive CCR7 selection of CD45RO-negative cells yielded the naive CD8 cells, and terminally differentiated effector memory CD45RA+ cells were excluded. The sequenced material came from naive CD8+ T cells sorted from blood. These receptors all come from a woman in her 30s in good health.

A word on this clone: The same CDR3 is also encoded by other DNA sequences in this sample. This chain connects TRBV5-1 to TRBJ2-6; D is ambiguous. The CDR3 length is 14 residues. Germline CDR1 and CDR2: SGHRS and YFSETQ. Trimming pared 0 bases from V and 4 bases from J, leaving 5 bases between. In DNA form, the CDR3 reads TGCGCCAGCAGCTTGGTGTCCGGGGCCAACGTCCTGACTTTC. This sequence encodes CASSLVSGANVLTF.

The chain recombines TRBV7-9 with TRBJ1-3, with TRBD1 matching 7 bases. The CDR3 sequence is 13 residues long. The ends lost 8 bases at V and 4 bases at J; junction bases unmatched: 5. Per the germline V gene, CDR1 is SEHNR and CDR2 is FQNEAQ (reference sequence). CDR3 sequence reads: CASDRVGGNTIYF. The CDR3 nucleotides read TGTGCCAGCGACAGGGTGGGAGGAAACACCATATATTTT. Full variable domain (remainder filled in from reference TRBV7-9 and TRBJ1-3): DTGVSQNPRHKITKRGQNVTFRCDPISEHNRLYWYRQTLGQGPEFLTYFQNEAQLEKSRLLSDRFSAERPKGSFSTLEIQRTEQGDSAMYLCASDRVGGNTIYFGEGSWLTVV.

The chain combines TRBV7-9 with TRBJ2-2, with TRBD2 matching over 8 bases. The CDR3 consists of 14 residues. In germline, CDR1 is SEHNR, CDR2 FQNEAQ (reference sequence). J was trimmed by 5 bases and V by 5 bases; bases with no gene match: 4. CDR3 amino acids: CASSAGGLTGELFF. CDR3 sequence (DNA): TGTGCCAGCAGCGCGGGAGGTCTTACCGGGGAGCTGTTTTTT.

V is TRBV5-7 and J is TRBJ2-7, with 8 bases matching TRBD1. TRBV5-7 is identified as an open reading frame with a role that is uncertain. The trim removed 0 bases at V and 3 bases at J, leaving 5 bases unmatched. This CDR3 region has 15 residues. In DNA, the CDR3 is TGTGCCAGCAGCTTGGGACAGGGGATTGACTACGAGCAGTACTTC. Translated, it gives CASSLGQGIDYEQYF.

The rearrangement uses TRBV28 and TRBJ2-7; TRBD1 matches at 7 bases. The trim removed 5 bases at V and 6 bases at J, leaving 10 bases unmatched. Germline V gene data show CDR1 as MDHEN and CDR2 as SYDVKM. This CDR3 has 14 residues. The CDR3, as DNA: TGTGCCAGCAGTCCGCCGACAGGGAAGCGCGAGCAGTACTTC. Translation: CASSPPTGKREQYF.

V gene TRBV7-6 combines with J gene TRBJ1-4; D may be TRBD1 (5 bases). V was trimmed by 1 base and J by 2 bases, leaving 8 bases between them. The germline V gene has CDR1 SGHVS and CDR2 FNYEAQ. The CDR3 length is 15 residues. Written as DNA, the CDR3 is TGTGCCAGCAGCTTAGGCGCAGGGACTAATGAAAAACTGTTTTTT. The encoded protein is CASSLGAGTNEKLFF. Complete variable domain (other parts from reference TRBV7-6 and TRBJ1-4): GAGVSQSPRYKVTKRGQDVALRCDPISGHVSLYWYRQALGQGPEFLTYFNYEAQQDKSGLPNDRFSAERPEGSISTLTIQRTEQRDSAMYRCASSLGAGTNEKLFFGSGTQLSVL.

CDR3 residues: CASSDRKSSYNEQFF. Written as DNA, the CDR3 is TGTGCCAGCAGCGACCGGAAGAGCTCCTACAATGAGCAGTTCTTC. The chain uses TRBV7-9 and TRBJ2-1; D uncertain. Germline loops: CDR1 SEHNR, CDR2 FQNEAQ (reference sequence). Trimming took 5 bases from V and 0 from J, leaving 11 bases between them. The CDR3 contains 15 residues.

This chain connects TRBV6-1 to TRBJ2-7; a possible D gene is TRBD1 (7 bases). This CDR3 is 13 amino acids long. Trimming removed 4 bases from V and 6 bases from J, with 13 bases in between. Germline loops: CDR1 MNHNS, CDR2 SASEGT. The CDR3 DNA is TGTGCCAGCAGTGTTCACAGGGGAGGCGAGCAGTACTTC. Residues: CASSVHRGGEQYF.

The chain has TRBV27 and TRBJ2-3; TRBD2 matches at 11 bases. Per germline, CDR1 MNHEY and CDR2 SMNVEV (reference sequence). The CDR3 runs 15 residues. The V and J ends lost 5 bases and 4 bases, in that order; junction bases with no gene match: 5. The CDR3 reads CASSITSGSADTQYF. The CDR3 nucleotides are TGTGCCAGCAGTATCACTAGCGGGAGCGCAGATACGCAGTATTTT.

The genes are TRBV19 and TRBJ2-2; 10 nucleotides match TRBD2. CDR3 size: 17 residues. Germline V gene lookup returns CDR1 LNHDA and CDR2 SQIVND (reference sequence). J was trimmed by 7 bases and V by 1 base; bases with no gene match: 9. The CDR3: CASSIVALAGVGGELFF. CDR3 DNA sequence: TGTGCCAGTAGTATAGTGGCTCTAGCGGGAGTTGGCGGGGAGCTGTTTTTT.